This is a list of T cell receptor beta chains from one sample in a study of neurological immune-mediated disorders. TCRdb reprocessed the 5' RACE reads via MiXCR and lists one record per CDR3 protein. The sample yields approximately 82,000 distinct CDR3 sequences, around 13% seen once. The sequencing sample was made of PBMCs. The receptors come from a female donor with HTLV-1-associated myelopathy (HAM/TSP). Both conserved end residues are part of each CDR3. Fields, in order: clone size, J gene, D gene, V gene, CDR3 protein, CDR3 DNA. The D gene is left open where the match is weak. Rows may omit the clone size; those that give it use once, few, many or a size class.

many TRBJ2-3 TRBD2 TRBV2 CASISWRGITDTQYF TGTGCCAGCATCTCCTGGCGGGGGATCACAGATACGCAGTATTTT
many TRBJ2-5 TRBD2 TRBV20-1 CSARTWTSQETQYF TGCAGTGCTAGAACTTGGACTAGCCAAGAGACCCAGTACTTC
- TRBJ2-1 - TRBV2 CASSVQVKANEQFF TGTGCCAGCAGTGTACAGGTTAAGGCCAATGAGCAGTTCTTC
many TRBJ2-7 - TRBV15 CATSPGGSSYEQYF TGTGCTACCAGCCCAGGTGGCAGCTCCTACGAGCAGTACTTC
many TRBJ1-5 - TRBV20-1 CSASARGQGEQPQHF TGCAGTGCTAGTGCTCGGGGGCAGGGAGAACAGCCCCAGCATTTT
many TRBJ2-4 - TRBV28 CASSLRRLGAKNIQYF TGTGCCAGCAGTTTGCGCCGACTGGGGGCCAAAAACATTCAGTACTTC
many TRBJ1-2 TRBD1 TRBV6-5 CASNKVDRGHGYTF TGTGCCAGCAACAAAGTCGACAGGGGTCATGGCTACACCTTC
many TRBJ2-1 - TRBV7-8 CASRIDRGWDEQFF TGTGCCAGCAGAATCGACCGGGGGTGGGATGAGCAGTTCTTC
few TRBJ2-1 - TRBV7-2 CASSQDEYYNEQFF TGTGCCAGCAGCCAGGACGAATACTACAATGAGCAGTTCTTC
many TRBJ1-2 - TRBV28 CASNGRGRAGYTF TGTGCCAGCAATGGAAGGGGCCGTGCTGGCTACACCTTC
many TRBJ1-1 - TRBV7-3 CASSLFRREAFF TGTGCCAGCAGCTTATTTCGCAGAGAAGCTTTCTTT
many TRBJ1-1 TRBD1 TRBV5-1 CASSLGRGLSEAFF TGCGCCAGCAGCTTGGGCAGGGGGCTCTCTGAAGCTTTCTTT
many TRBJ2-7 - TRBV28 CASKRGSYEQYF TGTGCCAGCAAGAGAGGTTCCTACGAGCAGTACTTC
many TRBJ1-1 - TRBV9 CASSLGGGNTEAFF TGTGCCAGCAGCCTAGGGGGGGGGAACACTGAAGCTTTCTTT
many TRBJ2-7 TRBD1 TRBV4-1 CASSQDERGRWDEQYF TGCGCCAGCAGCCAAGATGAAAGGGGGCGGTGGGACGAGCAGTACTTC
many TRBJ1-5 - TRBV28 CATSFSGRWDQPQHF TGTGCCACTTCCTTCTCCGGGAGGTGGGATCAGCCCCAGCATTTT
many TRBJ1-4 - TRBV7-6 CASSRLDSGNEKLFF TGTGCCAGCAGTCGCCTGGACAGCGGTAATGAAAAACTGTTTTTT
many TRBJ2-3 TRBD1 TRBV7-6 CASSARDSGEQYF TGTGCCAGCAGCGCCCGGGACAGTGGAGAGCAGTATTTT
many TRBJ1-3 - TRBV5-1 CASSLGHPNSGNTIYF TGCGCCAGCAGCTTGGGGCACCCTAACTCTGGAAACACCATATATTTT
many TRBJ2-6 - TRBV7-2 CASSLEYSGANVLTF TGTGCCAGCAGCTTAGAGTACTCTGGGGCCAACGTCCTGACTTTC
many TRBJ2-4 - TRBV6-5 CASSYSRTTKNIQYF TGTGCCAGCAGTTACTCGAGGACAACCAAAAACATTCAGTACTTC
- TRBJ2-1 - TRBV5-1 CASSLMAQCGYEQFF TGCGCCAGCAGCTTGATGGCACAGTGCGGCTATGAGCAGTTCTTC
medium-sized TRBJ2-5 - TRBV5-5 CASSLFTGNQETQYF TGTGCCAGCAGCCTTTTCACAGGGAACCAAGAGACCCAGTACTTC
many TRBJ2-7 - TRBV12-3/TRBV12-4 CASSLDRVLDEQYF TGTGCCAGCAGCCTTGACCGGGTTTTGGACGAGCAGTACTTC
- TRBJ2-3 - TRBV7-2 CASSPQAVGTDTQYF TGTGCCAGCAGCCCTCAGGCGGTCGGCACAGATACGCAGTATTTT
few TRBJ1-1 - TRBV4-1 CASSQDSGGGTEAFF TGCGCCAGCAGCCAAGATTCCGGGGGCGGCACTGAAGCTTTCTTT
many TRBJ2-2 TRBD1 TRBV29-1 CSVEVGQTNTGELFF TGCAGCGTTGAAGTGGGACAGACGAACACCGGGGAGCTGTTTTTT
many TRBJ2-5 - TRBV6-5 CASSRRHGAQETQYF TGTGCCAGCAGCAGAAGACACGGTGCCCAAGAGACCCAGTACTTC
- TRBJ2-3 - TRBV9 CASSPQSSGGSDTQYF TGTGCCAGCAGCCCCCAAAGTTCAGGGGGGTCAGATACGCAGTATTTT
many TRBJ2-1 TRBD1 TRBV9 CASSAGTGNVNEQFF TGTGCCAGCAGCGCTGGGACAGGGAATGTAAATGAGCAGTTCTTC
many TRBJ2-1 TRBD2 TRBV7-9 CASSVTSGGYSYNEQFF TGTGCCAGCAGCGTGACTAGCGGGGGCTATTCCTACAATGAGCAGTTCTTC
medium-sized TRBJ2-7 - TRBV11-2 CASSLMAAYEQYF TGTGCCAGCAGCTTAATGGCGGCCTACGAGCAGTACTTC